The clone carrying this TCR beta chain has just a few counts. Germline V gives CDR1 MNHEY, CDR2 SVGAGI. The CDR3 has 14 amino acids. V lost 2 bases and J 4 bases, leaving 8 bases between the germline ends. The sample is drawn from a study of response to subunit inactivated influenza vaccine. Each CDR3 protein is one row after TCRdb ran MiXCR on the RT-PCR reads. The top ten hold around 13% of the sample, which has fewer than 700,000 distinct CDR3 sequences, around 13% seen once. The sample consisted of PBMCs from blood, taken roughly 47 days after vaccination. The clonotype was recovered from a man aged 45-65 years who received an inactivated influenza vaccine. The chain employs TRBV6-5 and TRBJ2-2; TRBD2 is a possible D gene (6 bases). This chain's CDR3 is CASSYAGFTGELFF. CDR3 sequence (DNA): TGTGCCAGCAGTTACGCGGGGTTCACCGGGGAGCTGTTTTTT.